A selection of T cell receptor beta chains follows, all from one sample in a study of CD8 T cells in Susac syndrome. TCRdb called the immunoSEQ multiplex PCR reads again in MiXCR, with one record for every CDR3 protein. The sample contains about 210,000 distinct CDR3 sequences, approximately 95% of which appear only once. The sample comprised CD4+ T cells from PBMCs. Receptors originate from a human donor in good health. Both conserved end residues are part of each CDR3. The D gene is left open where the match is weak. Clone size is shown for a subset of rows, as once, few, many or a class of expanded clone.

v_gene	abundance	d_gene	j_gene	CDR3aa	CDR3nt
TRBV2	-	-	TRBJ2-3	CASSETAAQADTQYF	TGTGCCAGCAGTGAAACGGCAGCCCAAGCGGATACGCAGTATTTT
TRBV4-1	-	TRBD2	TRBJ2-2	CASAAGLAGDPWGGELFF	TGCGCCAGCGCGGCTGGACTAGCGGGGGATCCATGGGGCGGGGAGCTGTTTTTT
TRBV7-3	-	-	TRBJ2-1	CASSLGPFNEQFF	TGTGCCAGCAGCTTAGGACCCTTCAATGAGCAGTTCTTC
TRBV29-1	few	-	TRBJ2-5	CSVGPQETQYF	TGCAGCGTTGGGCCCCAAGAGACCCAGTACTTC
TRBV9	once	-	TRBJ1-2	CASSVSDRPLGYTF	TGTGCCAGCAGCGTATCCGACAGGCCGTTAGGCTACACCTTC
TRBV30	-	TRBD1	TRBJ2-5	CATNRGRGETQYF	TGTGCCACAAACAGGGGGCGCGGGGAGACCCAGTACTTC
TRBV15	-	-	TRBJ1-5	CAAGTEEQPQHF	TGTGCCGCCGGGACGGAGGAGCAGCCCCAGCATTTT
TRBV5-4	-	TRBD2	TRBJ2-3	CASSSSGGASTDTQYF	TGTGCCAGCAGCTCTAGCGGGGGAGCTAGCACAGATACGCAGTATTTT
TRBV19	-	-	TRBJ2-1	CASSTTPPYNEQFF	TGTGCCAGTAGTACAACCCCCCCCTACAATGAGCAGTTCTTC
TRBV20-1	once	-	TRBJ2-2	CSARDPSNTGELFF	TGCAGTGCTAGAGATCCCTCTAACACCGGGGAGCTGTTTTTT
TRBV7-9	-	-	TRBJ2-4	CASSLGYRNRQYF	TGTGCCAGCAGCTTAGGGTATCGGAATCGTCAGTACTTC
TRBV15	once	TRBD2	TRBJ2-1	CATSRQRSGGAVDEQFF	TGTGCCACCAGCAGACAAAGAAGCGGGGGGGCCGTCGATGAGCAGTTCTTC
TRBV28	once	TRBD2	TRBJ2-5	CASRGTSGTRETQYF	TGTGCCAGCAGAGGAACTAGCGGGACCCGAGAGACCCAGTACTTC
TRBV4-2	-	TRBD2	TRBJ2-1	CASSQDAGGNEQFF	TGTGCCAGCAGCCAAGATGCGGGAGGGAATGAGCAGTTCTTC
TRBV7-9	-	TRBD1	TRBJ1-1	CASSPAQGATEAFF	TGTGCCAGCAGCCCCGCGCAGGGGGCAACTGAAGCTTTCTTT
TRBV6-5	-	-	TRBJ1-5	CASRTGGSAQPQHF	TGTGCCAGCAGAACGGGGGGGTCGGCCCAACCCCAGCATTTT
TRBV29-1	-	TRBD2	TRBJ2-6	CSVEAGGSGANVLTF	TGCAGCGTGGAAGCGGGGGGCTCTGGGGCCAACGTCCTGACTTTC
TRBV30	-	-	TRBJ2-1	CAWSVSNNEQFF	TGTGCCTGGAGTGTCTCTAACAATGAGCAGTTCTTC
TRBV24-1	-	-	TRBJ2-2	CAPEGASTGELFF	TGTGCCCCCGAAGGGGCTTCCACCGGGGAGCTGTTTTTT
TRBV12-3/TRBV12-4	-	-	TRBJ1-1	CASSLAVGSLEAFF	TGTGCCAGCAGTTTAGCGGTAGGGAGCCTTGAAGCTTTCTTT
TRBV29-1	-	TRBD1	TRBJ1-1	CSVVGTGGRGTEAFF	TGCAGCGTTGTCGGGACAGGGGGGAGAGGGACTGAAGCTTTCTTT
TRBV25-1	few	TRBD1	TRBJ2-7	CASSGGTGSSYEQYF	TGTGCCAGCAGTGGGGGGACAGGGTCCTCCTACGAGCAGTACTTC
TRBV5-1	-	-	TRBJ1-2	CASSLVQAGGYTF	TGCGCCAGCAGCTTGGTACAGGCTGGGGGCTACACCTTC
TRBV29-1	once	-	TRBJ1-1	CSAPGRMNTEAFF	TGCAGCGCCCCGGGACGGATGAACACTGAAGCTTTCTTT
TRBV20-1	-	TRBD1	TRBJ1-5	CSARDPGTGNQPQHF	TGCAGTGCTAGAGATCCCGGGACAGGCAATCAGCCCCAGCATTTT
TRBV29-1	-	TRBD1	TRBJ2-5	CSVDSARGQETQYF	TGCAGCGTTGATAGTGCCAGGGGGCAAGAGACCCAGTACTTC
TRBV20-1	-	-	TRBJ2-3	CSAPDHGSTDTQYF	TGCAGTGCTCCGGACCACGGGAGCACAGATACGCAGTATTTT
TRBV27	-	-	TRBJ2-1	CASIGSMGRNEQFF	TGTGCCAGCATAGGGTCGATGGGGAGAAATGAGCAGTTCTTC
TRBV5-1	-	TRBD1	TRBJ2-7	CASSVDRVEEQYF	TGCGCCAGCAGCGTCGACAGGGTTGAGGAGCAGTACTTC
TRBV29-1	once	TRBD2	TRBJ2-3	CSVDPPSGRWDTQYF	TGCAGCGTCGACCCCCCTAGCGGGAGGTGGGATACGCAGTATTTT
TRBV12-3/TRBV12-4	-	-	TRBJ2-5	CASSLARDETQYF	TGTGCCAGCAGTTTAGCCAGGGATGAGACCCAGTACTTC
TRBV9	-	-	TRBJ2-7	CASSVAGDMGYYEQYF	TGTGCCAGCAGCGTCGCCGGAGATATGGGCTACTACGAGCAGTACTTC
TRBV7-8	-	TRBD1	TRBJ1-4	CASSLGGGRLGEKLFF	TGTGCCAGCAGCTTAGGAGGGGGCCGGCTAGGTGAAAAACTGTTTTTT
TRBV29-1	-	TRBD1	TRBJ2-3	CSVRTGMGTDTQYF	TGCAGCGTGAGGACAGGAATGGGGACAGATACGCAGTATTTT
TRBV20-1	-	-	TRBJ2-5	CSASGKGQETQYF	TGCAGTGCTAGCGGGAAAGGTCAAGAGACCCAGTACTTC
TRBV9	-	-	TRBJ2-2	CASSVDGRLLSNTGELFF	TGTGCCAGCAGCGTAGACGGCAGGTTATTGTCGAACACCGGGGAGCTGTTTTTT
TRBV15	-	-	TRBJ1-2	CATSREAGYGYTF	TGTGCCACCAGCAGAGAAGCAGGGTATGGCTACACCTTC
TRBV25-1	-	-	TRBJ2-4	CASSEYGDIQYF	TGTGCCAGCAGTGAATATGGGGACATTCAGTACTTC
TRBV19	-	TRBD1	TRBJ1-1	CASSDRANTEAFF	TGTGCCAGTAGTGACAGGGCGAACACTGAAGCTTTCTTT
TRBV7-9	-	-	TRBJ2-4	CASTVAGVTDIQYF	TGTGCCAGCACCGTCGCAGGGGTTACGGACATTCAGTACTTC
TRBV29-1	-	TRBD1	TRBJ1-1	CSVALTGGAEAFF	TGCAGCGTTGCTCTAACAGGGGGGGCTGAAGCTTTCTTT
TRBV2	once	TRBD2	TRBJ2-1	CASSEGSGRRFF	TGTGCCAGCAGTGAAGGCAGCGGGAGAAGGTTCTTC
TRBV7-2	-	-	TRBJ2-3	CASSFLRDTQASDTQYF	TGTGCCAGCAGCTTCCTACGGGACACTCAAGCCTCAGATACGCAGTATTTT
TRBV4-1	once	TRBD2	TRBJ2-3	CASSQGAGGATDTQYF	TGCGCCAGCAGCCAAGGGGCGGGAGGAGCGACAGATACGCAGTATTTT
TRBV18	-	-	TRBJ1-1	CASSPEEGTEAFF	TGTGCCAGCTCCCCTGAGGAGGGGACTGAAGCTTTCTTT
TRBV29-1	-	-	TRBJ2-7	CSVLHRASYEQYF	TGCAGCGTCCTGCACAGAGCCTCCTACGAGCAGTACTTC
TRBV9	-	TRBD1	TRBJ2-7	CASSVRDRVTEQYF	TGTGCCAGCAGCGTAAGGGACAGGGTGACCGAGCAGTACTTC
TRBV27	-	-	TRBJ1-1	CASSLSRSGGGAFF	TGTGCCAGCAGTTTATCCCGGTCGGGCGGCGGTGCTTTCTTT
TRBV6-5	-	-	TRBJ2-3	CASSPTRDDTQYF	TGTGCCAGCAGCCCTACCAGGGATGATACGCAGTATTTT
TRBV27	-	-	TRBJ1-4	CASSFSGFEKLFF	TGTGCCAGCAGTTTTTCGGGTTTTGAAAAACTGTTTTTT
TRBV20-1	-	TRBD2	TRBJ2-1	CSARDASGKGHEQFF	TGCAGTGCTAGGGACGCTAGCGGGAAGGGCCATGAGCAGTTCTTC
TRBV3-1	few	-	TRBJ1-1	CASSQEGRTEAFF	TGTGCCAGCAGCCAAGAGGGAAGAACTGAAGCTTTCTTT
TRBV11-2	-	-	TRBJ2-5	CASGQETQYF	TGTGCCAGCGGCCAAGAGACCCAGTACTTC
TRBV4-1	once	-	TRBJ2-7	CASSQGRGRSYEQYF	TGCGCCAGCAGCCAAGGTCGGGGGAGGTCCTACGAGCAGTACTTC